A selection of T cell receptor beta chains follows, all from one sample in a study of cytomegalovirus exposure and HLA in healthy donors. TCRdb's copy holds only in-frame clones and misses some; the assay was immunoSEQ multiplex PCR. The table includes 150,000 or so clones, roughly 79% detected once. Sequencing was performed on PBMCs. Receptor source: a woman aged 40 to 50 in good health and CMV-seronegative. CDR3s include the opening cysteine and the closing phenylalanine or tryptophan. The order of the fields is J gene, V gene, D gene, clone size, CDR3 DNA, CDR3 protein. The D gene is left open where the match is weak. The size field is filled for only some rows; it gives once, few, many or a size class.

>TRBJ2-7|TRBV6-1|TRBD1|-
TGTGCCAGCGGGACAGCACCCGTTACTTACTACGAGCAGTACTTC
CASGTAPVTYYEQYF
>TRBJ1-1|TRBV11-2|-|-
TGTGCCAGCAGCTACCGAGGGCGCGGGAACACTGAAGCTTTCTTT
CASSYRGRGNTEAFF
>TRBJ2-7|TRBV28|-|-
TGTGCCAGCAGTTCCAGCTACGAGCAGTACTTC
CASSSSYEQYF
>TRBJ2-1|TRBV7-3|-|-
TGTGCCAGCAGCTTAACCCCGGGCGGGATTTTCAATGAGCAGTTCTTC
CASSLTPGGIFNEQFF
>TRBJ1-1|TRBV4-2|-|-
TGTGCCAGCAGCCAAGGCCCAGGGGATATCAACACTGAAGCTTTCTTT
CASSQGPGDINTEAFF
>TRBJ2-7|TRBV7-9|TRBD2|-
TGTGCCAGCAGCACACTAGCGGCTACCTACGAGCAGTACTTC
CASSTLAATYEQYF
>TRBJ2-5|TRBV7-3|-|-
TGTGCCAGCAGCTTAAGTGGGGGGGCCGGGGGATTGGAGACCCAGTACTTC
CASSLSGGAGGLETQYF
>TRBJ1-1|TRBV6-6|TRBD1|-
TGTGCCAGCAGTTGGCCCTCAGGGGGTGGCACTGAAGCTTTCTTT
CASSWPSGGGTEAFF
>TRBJ2-2|TRBV6-1|-|-
TGTGCCAGCAGCAAACAGGGCCGGGAGCTGTTTTTT
CASSKQGRELFF
>TRBJ2-2|TRBV7-9|TRBD2|-
TGTGCCAGCAGCTTAGTAGCGGGGCCCGGGGAGCTGTTTTTT
CASSLVAGPGELFF
>TRBJ2-7|TRBV6-6|TRBD2|few
TGTGCCAGCAGTTACCTGACTAGCGGGAGTGCCGAGCAGTACTTC
CASSYLTSGSAEQYF
>TRBJ2-7|TRBV7-2|TRBD1|few
TGTGCCAGCAGCTCGGCTGGGACAGGGGGGGGGTTCGAGCAGTACTTC
CASSSAGTGGGFEQYF
>TRBJ1-5|TRBV5-1|TRBD1|-
TGCGCCAGCAGCCCCGACAGGGGCAATCAGCCCCAGCATTTT
CASSPDRGNQPQHF
>TRBJ1-1|TRBV18|TRBD1|-
TGTGCCAGCTCAGGAGACAGGGGTGCGGGCACTGAAGCTTTCTTT
CASSGDRGAGTEAFF
>TRBJ2-1|TRBV6-1|TRBD2|-
TGTGCCAGCAGTTTTAGCGGGAGCTCCTACAATGAGCAGTTCTTC
CASSFSGSSYNEQFF
>TRBJ1-4|TRBV5-1|-|-
TGCGCCAGCAGCTTGGCCGGCAGTAGGAGGCGGAAACTGTTTTTT
CASSLAGSRRRKLFF
>TRBJ2-5|TRBV9|TRBD2|-
TGTGCCAGCAGCGCGACTAGCGGGAGGGCCCTAGAGACCCAGTACTTC
CASSATSGRALETQYF
>TRBJ2-5|TRBV6-1|-|few
TGTGCCAGCAGGACTTCGGAGACCCAGTACTTC
CASRTSETQYF
>TRBJ2-3|TRBV4-2|-|once
TGTGCCAGCAGACCGGACAGCAGATCGCAGTATTTT
CASRPDSRSQYF
>TRBJ2-7|TRBV4-3|-|-
TGCGCCAGCAGCCAACCGGGAGCTCGCTACGAGCAGTACTTC
CASSQPGARYEQYF
>TRBJ2-1|TRBV11-2|-|-
TGTGCCAGCAGCTTTAGCGGTAATGAGCAGTTCTTC
CASSFSGNEQFF
>TRBJ2-7|TRBV11-2|TRBD1|-
TGTGCCAGCAGCTTAGAGTACAGGGGGAAGTACTTC
CASSLEYRGKYF
>TRBJ2-7|TRBV6-5|TRBD1|-
TGTGCCAGCAGCACGCCGGGACAGACCTACGAGCAGTACTTC
CASSTPGQTYEQYF
>TRBJ2-5|TRBV5-4|TRBD1|-
TGTGCCAGCAGCGCGGACAGGGCGAATTGGGAGACCCAGTACTTC
CASSADRANWETQYF
>TRBJ2-3|TRBV5-1|TRBD2|once
TGCGCCAGCAGCTTGGAACTAGCGGGAGCGGATACGCAGTATTTT
CASSLELAGADTQYF
>TRBJ2-2|TRBV5-5|TRBD2|-
TGTGCCAGCAGCACTAGCGGGCAGAACACCGGGGAGCTGTTTTTT
CASSTSGQNTGELFF
>TRBJ2-7|TRBV7-9|-|-
TGTGCCAGCAGCTTAGCTGGTAGCTACGAGCAGTACTTC
CASSLAGSYEQYF
>TRBJ2-4|TRBV4-3|TRBD1|once
TGCGCCAGCAGCCAGCAGCGACAGGGGCGTAGTTTGAACATTCAGTACTTC
CASSQQRQGRSLNIQYF
>TRBJ1-1|TRBV7-9|-|-
TGTGCCAGCAGCAGTGCGGCGGCGAACACTGAAGCTTTCTTT
CASSSAAANTEAFF
>TRBJ2-6|TRBV28|-|-
TGTGCCAGCAGTGTCCCTCGCCAGACGGGGGGGGCCAACGTCCTGACTTTC
CASSVPRQTGGANVLTF
>TRBJ1-5|TRBV5-6|-|-
TGTGCCAGCAGCTTGGGTCCCGATCAGCCCCAGCATTTT
CASSLGPDQPQHF
>TRBJ1-4|TRBV4-3|-|-
TGCGCCAGCAGCCCCTCGGGTTATGAAAAACTGTTTTTT
CASSPSGYEKLFF
>TRBJ2-1|TRBV12-5|-|-
TGTGCTAGTGGTTCCACGACCCATTTTCAGAGGACACGGTCGATCAATGAGCAGTTCTTC
CASGSTTHFQRTRSINEQFF
>TRBJ2-6|TRBV7-9|-|-
TGTGCCAGCAGCTCAAACTCTGGGGCCAACGTCCTGACTTTC
CASSSNSGANVLTF
>TRBJ2-6|TRBV28|TRBD1|-
TGTGCCAGCAGTTTATGGGCCGGACAGGGGTCTGGGGCCAACGTCCTGACTTTC
CASSLWAGQGSGANVLTF
>TRBJ1-2|TRBV28|TRBD1|-
TGTGCCAGCAGTTTATGGCAGGGGGCTAATGGCTACACCTTC
CASSLWQGANGYTF
>TRBJ2-7|TRBV18|-|-
TGTGCCAGCTCACCACCTACGAGTTACGAGCAGTACTTC
CASSPPTSYEQYF
>TRBJ2-2|TRBV7-9|TRBD1|-
TGTGCCAGCAGCTTTAGACAGGGGGCCGGGGAGCTGTTTTTT
CASSFRQGAGELFF
>TRBJ1-3|TRBV23-1|-|-
TGCGCCAGCAGTCACACCACAGCGCACAGGGATTCTGGAAACACCATATATTTT
CASSHTTAHRDSGNTIYF
>TRBJ2-5|TRBV28|-|-
TGTGCCAGCAGTTTATCCTTCCAAGAGACCCAGTACTTC
CASSLSFQETQYF
>TRBJ2-3|TRBV7-2|-|-
TGTGCCAGCACATTGTGGGGGCAGAGCACAGATACGCAGTATTTT
CASTLWGQSTDTQYF
>TRBJ2-7|TRBV27|TRBD1|-
TGTGCCAGCAGTCGAACAGGGGGCCTGTGGGACGAGCAGTACTTC
CASSRTGGLWDEQYF
>TRBJ1-2|TRBV5-4|TRBD1|-
TGTGCCAGCAGCTTGGGGACAGGGGCCTATGGCTACACCTTC
CASSLGTGAYGYTF
>TRBJ1-4|TRBV14|-|-
TGTGCCAGCAGCCAAGAAGGGAGAGGTGAAAAACTGTTTTTT
CASSQEGRGEKLFF
>TRBJ2-1|TRBV7-9|-|-
TGTGCCAGCAGCTTAGATAAGGGGCCCAATGAGCAGTTCTTC
CASSLDKGPNEQFF
>TRBJ1-2|TRBV6-1|-|-
TGTGCCAGCCAAGAGGTGGCCTTTGCTAACTATGGCTACACCTTC
CASQEVAFANYGYTF
>TRBJ2-7|TRBV7-2|-|-
TGTGCCAGCAGCTTAGGTCGGGGTCCCTCCTACGAGCAGTACTTC
CASSLGRGPSYEQYF
>TRBJ2-1|TRBV11-2|-|-
TGTGCCAGCAGCTTACAGCGTCGAGCGGATGAGCAGTTCTTC
CASSLQRRADEQFF
>TRBJ2-7|TRBV30|TRBD2|-
TGTGCCTGGATGGCGAGACTAGCGGGAGTTAAATACGAGCAGTACTTC
CAWMARLAGVKYEQYF
>TRBJ2-7|TRBV7-2|TRBD2|-
TGTGCCAGCAGCTTAGGACTAGCGGGAGGCGTCTACGAGCAGTACTTC
CASSLGLAGGVYEQYF